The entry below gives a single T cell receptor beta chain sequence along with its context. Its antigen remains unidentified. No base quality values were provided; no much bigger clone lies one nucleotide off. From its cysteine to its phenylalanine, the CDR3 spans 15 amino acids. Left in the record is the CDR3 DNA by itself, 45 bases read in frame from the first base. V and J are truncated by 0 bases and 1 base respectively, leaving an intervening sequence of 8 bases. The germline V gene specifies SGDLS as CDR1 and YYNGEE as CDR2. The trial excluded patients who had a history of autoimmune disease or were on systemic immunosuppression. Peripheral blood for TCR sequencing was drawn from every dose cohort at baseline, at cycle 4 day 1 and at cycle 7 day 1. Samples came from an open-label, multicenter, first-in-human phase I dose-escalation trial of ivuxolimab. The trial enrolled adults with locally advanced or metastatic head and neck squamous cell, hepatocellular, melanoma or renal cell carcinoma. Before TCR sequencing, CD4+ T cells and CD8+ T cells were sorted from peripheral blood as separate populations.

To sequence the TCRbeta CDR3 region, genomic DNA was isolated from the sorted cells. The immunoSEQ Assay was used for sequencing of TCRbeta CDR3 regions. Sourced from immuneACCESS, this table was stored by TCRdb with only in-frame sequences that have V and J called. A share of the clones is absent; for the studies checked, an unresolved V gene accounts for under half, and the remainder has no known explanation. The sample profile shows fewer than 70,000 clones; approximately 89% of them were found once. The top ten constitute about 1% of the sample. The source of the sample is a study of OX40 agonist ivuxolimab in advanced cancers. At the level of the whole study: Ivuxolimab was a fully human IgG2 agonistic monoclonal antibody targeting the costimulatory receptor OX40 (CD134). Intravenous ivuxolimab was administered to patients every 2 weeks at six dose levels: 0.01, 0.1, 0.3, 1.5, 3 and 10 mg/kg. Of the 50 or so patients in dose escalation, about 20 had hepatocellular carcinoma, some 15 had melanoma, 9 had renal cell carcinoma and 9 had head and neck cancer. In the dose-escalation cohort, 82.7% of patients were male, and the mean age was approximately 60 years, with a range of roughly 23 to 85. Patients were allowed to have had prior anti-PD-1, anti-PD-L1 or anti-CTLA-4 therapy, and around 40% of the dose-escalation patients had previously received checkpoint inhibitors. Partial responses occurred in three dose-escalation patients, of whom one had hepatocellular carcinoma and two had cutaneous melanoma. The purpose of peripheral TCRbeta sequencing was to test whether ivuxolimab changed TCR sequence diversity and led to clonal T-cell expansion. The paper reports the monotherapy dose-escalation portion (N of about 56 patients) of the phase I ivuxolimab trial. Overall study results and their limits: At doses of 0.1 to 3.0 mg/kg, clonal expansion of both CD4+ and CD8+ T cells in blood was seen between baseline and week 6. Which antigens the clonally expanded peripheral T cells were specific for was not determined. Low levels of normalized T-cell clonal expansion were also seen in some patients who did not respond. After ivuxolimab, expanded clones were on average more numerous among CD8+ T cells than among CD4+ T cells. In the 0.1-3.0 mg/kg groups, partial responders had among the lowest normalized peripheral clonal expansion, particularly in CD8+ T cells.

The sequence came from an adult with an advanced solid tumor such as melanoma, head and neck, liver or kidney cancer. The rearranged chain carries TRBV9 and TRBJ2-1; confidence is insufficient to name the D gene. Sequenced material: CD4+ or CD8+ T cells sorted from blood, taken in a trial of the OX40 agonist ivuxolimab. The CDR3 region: CASSVGTDSYNEQFF. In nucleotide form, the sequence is TGTGCCAGCAGCGTAGGGACGGATTCCTACAATGAGCAGTTCTTC.